The source of this T cell receptor beta chain is a study of neoadjuvant anti-PD-1 for oral cavity cancer. Study-level information: Patients without progression got a fourth dose around day 43.

Using immunoSEQ multiplex PCR, the repertoire was profiled, and TCRdb retains in-frame clones only, with some absent. The table shows 80,000 to 95,000 clones, with about 80% occurring only once. On this clone itself: The junction differs from germline at one of its ends, possibly a read error.

The CDR3 loop spans 13 amino acids. In germline, CDR1 is SSHAT, CDR2 FNYEAQ (reference sequence). This chain joins TRBV7-7 and TRBJ2-3, with a possible D match to TRBD2 (5 bases). The TCR comes from a person aged 40 to 85 with oral cavity squamous cell carcinoma. This sample comprised PBMCs, obtained before nivolumab (anti-PD-1) treatment. The CDR3 region is CASSLKRRDTQYF. In nucleotides, the CDR3 is TGTGCTAGCAGCTTAAAGAGGAGGGATACGCAGTATTTT.